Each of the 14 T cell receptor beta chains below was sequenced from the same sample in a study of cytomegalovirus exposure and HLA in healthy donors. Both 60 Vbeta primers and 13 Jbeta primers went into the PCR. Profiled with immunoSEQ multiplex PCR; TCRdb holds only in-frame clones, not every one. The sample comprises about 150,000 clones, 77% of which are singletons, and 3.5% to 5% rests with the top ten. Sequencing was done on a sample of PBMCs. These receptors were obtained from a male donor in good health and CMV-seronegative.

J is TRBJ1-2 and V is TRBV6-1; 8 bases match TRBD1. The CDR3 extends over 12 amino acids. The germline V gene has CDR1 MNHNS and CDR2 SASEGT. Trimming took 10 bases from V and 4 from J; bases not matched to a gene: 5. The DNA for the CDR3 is TGTGCCACCGGACAGGGAACCTATGGCTACACCTTC. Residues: CATGQGTYGYTF.

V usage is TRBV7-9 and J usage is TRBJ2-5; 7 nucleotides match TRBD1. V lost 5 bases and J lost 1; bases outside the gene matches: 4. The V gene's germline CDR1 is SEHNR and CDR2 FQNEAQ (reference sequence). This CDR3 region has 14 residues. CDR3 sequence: CASSRQGVQETQYF. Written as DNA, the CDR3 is TGTGCCAGCAGCAGACAGGGCGTCCAAGAGACCCAGTACTTC.

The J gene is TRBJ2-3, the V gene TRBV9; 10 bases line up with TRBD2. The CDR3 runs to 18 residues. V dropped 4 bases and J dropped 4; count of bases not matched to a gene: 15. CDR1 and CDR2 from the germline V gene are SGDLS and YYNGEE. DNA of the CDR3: TGTGCCAGCAGCTCCCCGGGGATGGGACTAGCGACCGCAGATACGCAGTATTTT. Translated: CASSSPGMGLATADTQYF.

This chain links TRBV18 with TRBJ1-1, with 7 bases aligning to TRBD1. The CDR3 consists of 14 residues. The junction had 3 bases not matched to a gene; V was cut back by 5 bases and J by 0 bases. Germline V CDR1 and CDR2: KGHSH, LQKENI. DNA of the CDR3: TGTGCCAGCTCAGGCGACAGGGTGAACACTGAAGCTTTCTTT. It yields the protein CASSGDRVNTEAFF.

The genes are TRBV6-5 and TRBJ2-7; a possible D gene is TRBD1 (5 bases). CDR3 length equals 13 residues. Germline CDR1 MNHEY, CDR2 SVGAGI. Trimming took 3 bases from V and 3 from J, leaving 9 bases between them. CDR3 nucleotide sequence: TGTGCCAGCAGTTATGGCAGGGACTACGAGCAGTACTTC. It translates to CASSYGRDYEQYF.

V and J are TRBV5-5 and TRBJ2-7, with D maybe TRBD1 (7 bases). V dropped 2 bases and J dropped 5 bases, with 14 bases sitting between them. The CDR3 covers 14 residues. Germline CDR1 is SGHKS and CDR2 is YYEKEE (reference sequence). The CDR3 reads CASSFGGGGDEQYF. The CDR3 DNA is TGTGCCAGCAGCTTTGGAGGGGGCGGGGACGAGCAGTACTTC. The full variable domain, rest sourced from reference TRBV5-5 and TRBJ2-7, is DAGVTQSPTHLIKTRGQQVTLRCSPISGHKSVSWYQQVLGQGPQFIFQYYEKEERGRGNFPDRFSARQFPNYSSELNVNALLLGDSALYLCASSFGGGGDEQYFGPGTRLTVT.

CDR3 in amino acids: CASSLEGSNQPQHF. CDR3 in DNA: TGTGCCAGCAGCTTGGAGGGGTCCAATCAGCCCCAGCATTTT. V gene TRBV5-6 combines with J gene TRBJ1-5; a weak D match, TRBD1 (5 bases). Germline lookup yields CDR1 SGHDT and CDR2 YYEEEE. Between the trimmed V and J ends, which lost 0 bases and 3 bases, there was a span of 7 bases. The CDR3 extends over 14 amino acids.

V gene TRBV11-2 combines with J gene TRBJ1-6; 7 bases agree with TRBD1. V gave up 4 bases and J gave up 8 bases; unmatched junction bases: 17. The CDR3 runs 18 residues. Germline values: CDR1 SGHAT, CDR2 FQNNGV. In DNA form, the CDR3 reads TGTGCCAGCAGCTGGGGACAGATAGTGTCCGTCCCACATTCACCCCTCCACTTT. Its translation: CASSWGQIVSVPHSPLHF.

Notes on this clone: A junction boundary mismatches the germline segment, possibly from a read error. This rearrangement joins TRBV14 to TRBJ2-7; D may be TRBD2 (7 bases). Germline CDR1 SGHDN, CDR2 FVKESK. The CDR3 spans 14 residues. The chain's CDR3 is CASSQGGLIFQQYF. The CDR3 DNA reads TGTGCCAGCAGTCAAGGGGGACTAATTTTCCAGCAGTACTTC. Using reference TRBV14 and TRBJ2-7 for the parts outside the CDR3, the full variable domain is EAGVTQFPSHSVIEKGQTVTLRCDPISGHDNLYWYRRVMGKEIKFLLHFVKESKQDESGMPNNRFLAERTGGTYSTLKVQPAELEDSGVYFCASSQGGLIFQQYFGPGTRLTVT.

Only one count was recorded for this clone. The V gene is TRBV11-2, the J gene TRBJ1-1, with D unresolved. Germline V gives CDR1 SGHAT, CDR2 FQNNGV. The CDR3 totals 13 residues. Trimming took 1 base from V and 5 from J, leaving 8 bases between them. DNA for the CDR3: TGTGCCAGCAGCTTAGGGCGAGGGACTGAAGCTTTCTTT. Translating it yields CASSLGRGTEAFF. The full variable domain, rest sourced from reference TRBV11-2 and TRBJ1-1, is EAGVAQSPRYKIIEKRQSVAFWCNPISGHATLYWYQQILGQGPKLLIQFQNNGVVDDSQLPKDRFSAERLKGVDSTLKIQPAKLEDSAVYLCASSLGRGTEAFFGQGTRLTVV.

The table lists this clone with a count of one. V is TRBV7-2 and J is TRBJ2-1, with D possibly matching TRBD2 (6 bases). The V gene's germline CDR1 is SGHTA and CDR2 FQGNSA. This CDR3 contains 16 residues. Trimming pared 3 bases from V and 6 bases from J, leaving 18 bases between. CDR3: CASSFPGGGIGNEQFF. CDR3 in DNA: TGTGCCAGCAGCTTTCCCGGTGGGGGGATTGGCAATGAGCAGTTCTTC.

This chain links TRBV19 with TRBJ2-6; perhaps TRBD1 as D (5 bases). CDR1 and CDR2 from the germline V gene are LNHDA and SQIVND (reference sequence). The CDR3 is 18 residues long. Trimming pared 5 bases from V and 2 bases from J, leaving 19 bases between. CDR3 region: CASSAFLSGRAGANVLTF. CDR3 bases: TGTGCCAGTAGTGCCTTCTTATCCGGCAGGGCTGGGGCCAACGTCCTGACTTTC. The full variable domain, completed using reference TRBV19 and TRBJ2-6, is DGGITQSPKYLFRKEGQNVTLSCEQNLNHDAMYWYRQDPGQGLRLIYYSQIVNDFQKGDIAEGYSVSREKKESFPLTVTSAQKNPTAFYLCASSAFLSGRAGANVLTFGAGSRLTVL.

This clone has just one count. The DNA of the CDR3 is TGTGCCAGCTCACCACTTCCGAGGGTAGCGGGGGCCATAGCCTACGAGCAGTACTTC. Translation gives CASSPLPRVAGAIAYEQYF. The chain has TRBV18 and TRBJ2-7; TRBD2 agrees at 9 bases. Trimming cost V 1 base and J 2 bases; bases outside gene matches: 15. Germline CDR1 and CDR2: KGHSH and LQKENI. This CDR3 contains 19 residues.

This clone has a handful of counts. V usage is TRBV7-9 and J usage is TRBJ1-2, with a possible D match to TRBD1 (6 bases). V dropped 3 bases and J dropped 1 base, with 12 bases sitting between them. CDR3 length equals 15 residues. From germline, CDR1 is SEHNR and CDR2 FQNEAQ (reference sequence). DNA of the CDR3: TGTGCCAGCAGCTTTGGACAGAGCCTTAACTATGGCTACACCTTC. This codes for CASSFGQSLNYGYTF.